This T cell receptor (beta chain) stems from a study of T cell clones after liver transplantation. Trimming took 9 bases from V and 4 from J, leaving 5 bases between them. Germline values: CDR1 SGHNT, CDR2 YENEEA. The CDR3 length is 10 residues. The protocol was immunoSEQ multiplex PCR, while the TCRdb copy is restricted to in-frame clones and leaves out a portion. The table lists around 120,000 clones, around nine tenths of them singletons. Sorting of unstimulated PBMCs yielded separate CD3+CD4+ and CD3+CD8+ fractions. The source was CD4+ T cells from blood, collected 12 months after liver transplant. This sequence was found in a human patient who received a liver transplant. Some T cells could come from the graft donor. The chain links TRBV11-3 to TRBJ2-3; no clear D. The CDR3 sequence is CARSPDTQYF. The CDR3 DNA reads TGTGCCAGGTCCCCAGATACGCAGTATTTT. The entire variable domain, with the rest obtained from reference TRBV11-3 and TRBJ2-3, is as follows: EAGVVQSPRYKIIEKKQPVAFWCNPISGHNTLYWYLQNLGQGPELLIRYENEEAVDDSQLPKDRFSAERLKGVDSTLKIQPAELGDSAVYLCARSPDTQYFGPGTRLTVL.